The next 9 T cell receptor beta chains were all read from a single sample in a study of cytomegalovirus exposure and HLA in healthy donors. The PCR employed 60 Vbeta primers together with 13 Jbeta primers. Clones were read by immunoSEQ multiplex PCR, and TCRdb kept only the in-frame ones, dropping some. The sample yields 35,000 to 40,000 clones, about 67% seen once. The sample taken for sequencing was PBMCs. These receptors all come from a man aged 25-45 years in good health and CMV-seronegative.

V is TRBV7-9 and J is TRBJ2-2, with 7 nucleotides matching TRBD1. The CDR3 loop spans 16 amino acids. Trimming took 0 bases from V and 1 from J; bases not matched to a gene: 2. Per the germline V gene, CDR1 is SEHNR and CDR2 is FQNEAQ (reference sequence). The CDR3 region is CASSLAGQMNTGELFF. CDR3 in DNA: TGTGCCAGCAGCTTAGCGGGACAGATGAACACCGGGGAGCTGTTTTTT.

V usage is TRBV15 and J usage is TRBJ2-7; 13 nucleotides agree with TRBD2. The V gene's germline CDR1 is LNHNV and CDR2 YYDKDF (reference sequence). The CDR3 length is 13 residues. Trimming cost V 8 bases and J 3 bases; bases outside gene matches: 1. CDR3 residues: CATRTSGGYEQYF. In nucleotides, the CDR3 is TGTGCCACCCGGACTAGCGGGGGCTACGAGCAGTACTTC.

The chain employs TRBV25-1 and TRBJ1-5, with D uncertain. The CDR3 spans 12 residues. V was clipped by 4 bases and J by 7 bases, with 8 bases between them. The germline V gene encodes CDR1 MGHDK and CDR2 SYGVNS. The CDR3 DNA reads TGTGCCAGCAGTGTCGCTGCGCAGCCCCAGCATTTT. Its translation: CASSVAAQPQHF.

The chain recombines TRBV27 with TRBJ2-1, with a tentative D call TRBD1 (6 bases). Per germline, CDR1 MNHEY and CDR2 SMNVEV (reference sequence). This CDR3 has 12 residues. V lost 4 bases and J 9 bases, leaving 10 bases between the germline ends. DNA of the CDR3: TGTGCCAGCAGTTCAGACAGGACTGAGCAGTTCTTC. Its translation is CASSSDRTEQFF.

In its sample, this clone was seen a few times. The chain recombines TRBV5-1 with TRBJ1-2; D gene ambiguous. The CDR3 has 14 residues. Per the germline V gene, CDR1 is SGHRS and CDR2 is YFSETQ. The V end lost 0 bases, the J end lost 6 bases, and 12 bases lay between the germline ends. The CDR3, as DNA: TGCGCCAGCAGCTTGGTGGGCGGGAACGATGGCTACACCTTC. As protein: CASSLVGGNDGYTF.

The chain recombines TRBV2 with TRBJ2-1; 12 bases agree with TRBD1. This CDR3 has 14 residues. CDR1 is SNHLY and CDR2 is FYNNEI in the germline V gene. Germline trimming cut 10 bases from V and 9 bases from J; bases unmatched to any gene: 10. The CDR3 loop reads CAIATGTGGGEQFF. The CDR3 coding sequence is TGTGCCATCGCCACCGGGACAGGGGGCGGTGAGCAGTTCTTC.

This clone was found once. The chain is built from TRBV6-1 and TRBJ1-2; 7 nucleotides line up with TRBD1. With V trimmed by 5 bases and J by 7 bases, 10 bases remained unmatched. Germline V lookup: CDR1 MNHNS, CDR2 SASEGT. This CDR3 contains 14 residues. The CDR3 reads CASSLPRQGVGYTF. The CDR3 DNA reads as TGTGCCAGCAGTCTCCCAAGACAGGGCGTTGGCTACACCTTC.

A few counts support this clone. This chain uses TRBV6-1 with TRBJ1-3; no clear D gene. V shed 7 bases and J shed 0 bases, with 7 bases lying between them. The CDR3 extends over 13 amino acids. Germline loops: CDR1 MNHNS, CDR2 SASEGT. The CDR3 DNA reads TGTGCCAGCACTAATCTCTCTGGAAACACCATATATTTT. Its protein is CASTNLSGNTIYF.

The CDR3 loop reads CASSLDGRADKEQYF. The CDR3 DNA reads as TGCGCCAGCAGCTTGGACGGGAGGGCCGATAAAGAGCAGTACTTC. The chain combines TRBV5-1 with TRBJ2-7; 8 positions match TRBD2. The CDR3 contains 15 residues. The V and J ends lost 0 bases and 7 bases, in that order; junction bases with no gene match: 9. Germline-derived CDR1 and CDR2 are SGHRS and YFSETQ. Complete variable domain (other parts from reference TRBV5-1 and TRBJ2-7): KAGVTQTPRYLIKTRGQQVTLSCSPISGHRSVSWYQQTPGQGLQFLFEYFSETQRNKGNFPGRFSGRQFSNSRSEMNVSTLELGDSALYLCASSLDGRADKEQYFGPGTRLTVT.